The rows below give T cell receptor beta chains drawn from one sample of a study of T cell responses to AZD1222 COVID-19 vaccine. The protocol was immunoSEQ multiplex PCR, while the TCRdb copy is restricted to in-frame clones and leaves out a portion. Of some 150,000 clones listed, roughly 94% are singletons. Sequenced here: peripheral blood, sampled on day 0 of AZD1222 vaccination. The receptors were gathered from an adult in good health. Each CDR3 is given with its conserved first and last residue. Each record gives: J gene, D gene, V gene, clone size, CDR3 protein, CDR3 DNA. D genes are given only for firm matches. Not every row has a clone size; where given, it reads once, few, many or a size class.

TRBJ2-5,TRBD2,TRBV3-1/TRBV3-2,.,CASSHSGGETQYF,TGTGCCAGCAGCCACAGCGGGGGGGAGACCCAGTACTTC
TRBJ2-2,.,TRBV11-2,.,CASSLHGVSAGELFF,TGTGCCAGCAGCCTCCATGGGGTATCGGCCGGGGAGCTGTTTTTT
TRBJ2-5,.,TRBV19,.,CASSNPPETQYF,TGTGCCAGTAGTAACCCCCCGGAGACCCAGTACTTC
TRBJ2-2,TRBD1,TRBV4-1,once,CASSHDDRDGAGELFF,TGCGCCAGCAGCCACGATGACAGGGATGGGGCCGGGGAGCTGTTTTTT
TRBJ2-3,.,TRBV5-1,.,CASSLVSPSTDTQYF,TGCGCCAGCAGCTTGGTGAGTCCGAGCACAGATACGCAGTATTTT
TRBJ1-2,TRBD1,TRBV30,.,CAWRGDRRNYGYTF,TGTGCCTGGAGGGGGGACAGGAGGAACTATGGCTACACCTTC
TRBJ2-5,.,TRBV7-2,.,CASSLHAVAGQETQYF,TGTGCCAGCAGCTTACATGCGGTGGCCGGCCAAGAGACCCAGTACTTC
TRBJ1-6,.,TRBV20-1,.,CSASPPLIESAPLHF,TGCAGTGCTAGTCCCCCACTAATCGAATCGGCACCCCTCCACTTT
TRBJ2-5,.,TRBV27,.,CASSFQRANQETQYF,TGTGCCAGCAGTTTTCAGAGGGCGAACCAAGAGACCCAGTACTTC
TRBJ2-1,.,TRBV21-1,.,CASSKAHGGGYESSYNEQFF,TGTGCCAGCAGCAAAGCGCATGGCGGGGGCTATGAAAGCTCCTACAATGAGCAGTTCTTC
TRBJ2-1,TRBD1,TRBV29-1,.,CSVFRDRTYNEQFF,TGCAGCGTTTTCCGGGACAGGACCTACAATGAGCAGTTCTTC
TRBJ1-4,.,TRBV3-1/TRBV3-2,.,CASSQSDEKLFF,TGTGCCAGCAGCCAATCGGATGAAAAACTGTTTTTT
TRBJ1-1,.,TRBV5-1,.,CASSLQGIDTEAFF,TGCGCCAGCAGCTTGCAAGGGATAGACACTGAAGCTTTCTTT
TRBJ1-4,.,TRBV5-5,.,CASSLDEKLFF,TGTGCCAGCAGCTTGGATGAAAAACTGTTTTTT
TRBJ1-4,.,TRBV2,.,CASSAGTKGKLFF,TGTGCCAGCAGTGCCGGGACAAAGGGAAAACTGTTTTTT
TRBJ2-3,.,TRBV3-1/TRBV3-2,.,CASSQDWNTQYF,TGTGCCAGCAGCCAAGATTGGAATACGCAGTATTTT
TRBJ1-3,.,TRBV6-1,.,CASSERLSGNTIYF,TGTGCCAGCAGTGAACGTTTGTCTGGAAACACCATATATTTT